This paragraph reports one TCR beta chain. Its target is not known. The data were taken from a study of neoadjuvant anti-PD-1 for oral cavity cancer. PBMC libraries mostly used roughly 480 ng of input genomic DNA, with six replicates per sample. Using immunoSEQ multiplex PCR, the repertoire was profiled, and TCRdb retains in-frame clones only, with some absent. This sample has more than 50,000 clones, with around 85% found just once. General observations from the study: Treg/Th17 ratio rose with pretreatment blood and fell with post-treatment tumor TCRbeta clonality.

Germline CDR1 MNHNY, CDR2 SVGAGI (reference sequence). After removal of 7 bases from V and 3 bases from J, the junction contained 1 base not matched to a gene. CDR3 size: 15 residues. This clonotype was sampled from a person between 35 and 79 years old with oral cavity squamous cell carcinoma. Here the sequenced sample was PBMCs, taken before nivolumab (anti-PD-1) treatment. J is TRBJ2-2 and V is TRBV6-6; the match to TRBD2 covers 14 bases. CDR3 in amino acids: CASTGLAGDTGELFF. CDR3 nucleotides: TGTGCCAGCACGGGACTAGCGGGAGACACCGGGGAGCTGTTTTTT.